One and the same sample provided the 29 T cell receptor beta chains below, sequenced in a study of a mutant IDH1 vaccine in newly diagnosed glioma. Specified time point: week 11, during vaccination. Vaccine doses each comprised 300 ug of mutant IDH1 20-mer peptide, with topical imiquimod. Assay: immunoSEQ multiplex PCR; the TCRdb copy retains only in-frame clones and omits some. The sample holds about 21,000 clones, roughly 90% seen once. No antigens are known for them. The starting material was PBMCs, obtained from a glioma patient whose treatment included an IDH1 peptide vaccine. The source is a woman aged 35 to 49 with glioma.

This chain uses TRBV19 with TRBJ1-1; D is undetermined. Trimming stripped 5 bases from V and 4 bases from J, with 8 bases between. CDR1 is LNHDA and CDR2 is SQIVND in the germline V gene (reference sequence). This CDR3 is 12 amino acids long. CDR3 coding DNA: TGTGCCAGTAGTCCTCGGCTCACTGAAGCTTTCTTT. Amino acids: CASSPRLTEAFF.

The J gene is TRBJ1-1, the V gene TRBV4-2; D remains unclear. V shed 0 bases and J shed 6 bases, with 8 bases lying between them. CDR1 and CDR2 (germline): LGHNA, YNFKEQ. This CDR3 has 13 amino acids. The CDR3 nucleotides are TGTGCCAGCAGCCAAGATAACAGCCCTGAAGCTTTCTTT. Its protein product is CASSQDNSPEAFF.

The V and J genes are TRBV4-1 and TRBJ2-1; 8 nucleotides line up with TRBD1. In germline, CDR1 is MGHRA, CDR2 YSYEKL. With 1 base clipped from V and 2 bases from J, the junction kept 7 bases outside the gene matches. CDR3 length: 17 amino acids. CDR3 in amino acids: CASSQGRGQGTYNEQFF. The CDR3 nucleotides are TGCGCCAGCAGCCAAGGACGCGGACAGGGAACCTACAATGAGCAGTTCTTC.

The J gene is TRBJ1-1, the V gene TRBV12-5; D is possibly TRBD1 (5 bases). Germline values: CDR1 LGHNT, CDR2 FRNRAP. Deletions cut 2 bases from V and 2 bases from J, with 9 bases between. CDR3 length equals 14 residues. The CDR3 coding sequence is TGTGCTAGTGGTTTGTCCGGGGCAAACACTGAAGCTTTCTTT. It yields the protein CASGLSGANTEAFF. Using reference TRBV12-5 and TRBJ1-1 for the parts outside the CDR3, the full variable domain is DARVTQTPRHKVTEMGQEVTMRCQPILGHNTVFWYRQTMMQGLELLAYFRNRAPLDDSGMPKDRFSAEMPDATLATLKIQPSEPRDSAVYFCASGLSGANTEAFFGQGTRLTVV.

This chain links TRBV27 with TRBJ2-3; a weak D match, TRBD2 (5 bases). Trimming left V 5 bases short and J 6 bases short, with 12 bases between. The CDR3 spans 13 residues. Germline V gene lookup returns CDR1 MNHEY and CDR2 SMNVEV (reference sequence). Here the CDR3 DNA reads TGTGCCAGCAGTCCCCGGAGGAAGGATACGCAGTATTTT. It translates to CASSPRRKDTQYF.

V and J are TRBV18 and TRBJ2-7; 7 nucleotides match TRBD1. In germline, CDR1 is KGHSH, CDR2 LQKENI. The CDR3 runs to 13 residues. Trimming removed 3 bases from V and 3 bases from J; junction bases left unmatched: 2. CDR3 sequence: CASSPTGFYEQYF. CDR3 DNA: TGTGCCAGCTCACCGACAGGGTTCTACGAGCAGTACTTC. The complete variable domain, with remaining parts taken from reference TRBV18 and TRBJ2-7, reads NAGVMQNPRHLVRRRGQEARLRCSPMKGHSHVYWYRQLPEEGLKFMVYLQKENIIDESGMPKERFSAEFPKEGPSILRIQQVVRGDSAAYFCASSPTGFYEQYFGPGTRLTVT.

V usage is TRBV6-1 and J usage is TRBJ2-7; 9 bases match TRBD2. Germline V lookup: CDR1 MNHNS, CDR2 SASEGT. The CDR3 covers 15 residues. V trimming: 2 bases; J trimming: 3 bases; junction bases outside the gene matches: 5. CDR3 in DNA: TGTGCCAGCAGTGAAAGTCCTAGCGGGAACTACGAGCAGTACTTC. Its protein is CASSESPSGNYEQYF.

The rearrangement uses TRBV4-2 and TRBJ2-1; no reliable D call. Per germline, CDR1 LGHNA and CDR2 YNFKEQ. This CDR3 comprises 15 residues. V gave up 0 bases and J gave up 2 bases, with 8 bases separating them. CDR3 bases: TGTGCCAGCAGCCAAGAAAAACAGCCCTACAATGAGCAGTTCTTC. Protein: CASSQEKQPYNEQFF.

The CDR3 loop reads CASSLAGSGNTIYF. CDR3 DNA sequence: TGTGCCAGCAGCTTAGCAGGCTCTGGAAACACCATATATTTT. V is TRBV7-8 and J is TRBJ1-3; D gene unclear. Trimming shortened V by 0 bases and J by 0 bases, and 3 bases separated the two germline ends. Germline V gene lookup returns CDR1 SGHVS and CDR2 FQNEAQ. CDR3 length: 14 residues.

The genes are TRBV14 and TRBJ2-7; 12 nucleotides align to TRBD2. This CDR3 has 15 amino acids. Losses at the gene ends were 4 bases for V and 4 bases for J; bases not matched to a gene: 5. From germline, CDR1 is SGHDN and CDR2 FVKESK. CDR3 amino acids: CASSLLAGGLYEQYF. The DNA for the CDR3 is TGTGCCAGCAGCCTCCTAGCGGGAGGGCTTTACGAGCAGTACTTC.

This chain connects TRBV6-5 to TRBJ1-3; D perhaps matches TRBD1 (6 bases). Per germline, CDR1 MNHEY and CDR2 SVGAGI. V shed 5 bases and J shed 0 bases, with 11 bases lying between them. The CDR3 is 15 residues long. CDR3 DNA: TGTGCCAGCAGTGGGGGGGCAGTCTCTGGAAACACCATATATTTT. Translating it yields CASSGGAVSGNTIYF.

The chain couples TRBV5-1 to TRBJ2-5; D not certain. The CDR3 is made up of 13 amino acids. Trimming left V 1 base short and J 1 base short, with 5 bases between. Germline V gene data show CDR1 as SGHRS and CDR2 as YFSETQ. CDR3 bases: TGCGCCAGCAGCTTGAGACCCCAAGAGACCCAGTACTTC. This sequence encodes CASSLRPQETQYF.

This chain joins TRBV6-5 and TRBJ1-2; the D gene is possibly TRBD1 (6 bases). The CDR3 length is 12 residues. CDR1 and CDR2 (germline): MNHEY, SVGAGI. Deletions cut 8 bases from V and 2 bases from J, with 9 bases between. The CDR3 loop reads CASRDRNYGYTF. The DNA of the CDR3 is TGTGCCAGCCGCGACAGGAACTATGGCTACACCTTC.

The chain links TRBV4-2 to TRBJ1-3, with a tentative D call TRBD1 (5 bases). The germline V gene encodes CDR1 LGHNA and CDR2 YNFKEQ. The CDR3 loop spans 16 amino acids. The V and J ends lost 3 bases and 0 bases respectively, with 12 bases between them. CDR3 DNA: TGTGCCAGCAGCCATCCGGGACGGAACTCTGGAAACACCATATATTTT. Protein product: CASSHPGRNSGNTIYF.

The chain carries TRBV5-1 and TRBJ2-6; D is possibly TRBD2 (5 bases). The V and J ends lost 6 bases and 0 bases respectively, with 16 bases between them. The germline CDR1 and CDR2 sequences are SGHRS and YFSETQ. The CDR3 length is 17 residues. CDR3 in amino acids: CASMLGSPASGANVLTF. For the CDR3, the DNA is TGCGCCAGCATGCTTGGGAGTCCGGCCTCTGGGGCCAACGTCCTGACTTTC.

The chain combines TRBV10-3 with TRBJ1-5; 7 bases fit TRBD1. The ends lost 3 bases at V and 1 base at J; junction bases unmatched: 6. CDR1 and CDR2 from the germline V gene are ENHRY and SYGVKD. This CDR3 spans 16 amino acids. The CDR3 reads CAISDKETGSNQPQHF. The DNA for the CDR3 is TGTGCCATCAGTGACAAGGAGACAGGGAGCAATCAGCCCCAGCATTTT.

The chain links TRBV4-3 to TRBJ2-7, with D unresolved. CDR3 length: 14 amino acids. Germline CDR1 and CDR2: LGHNA and YSLEER. Deletions cut 0 bases from V and 1 base from J, with 7 bases between. CDR3 sequence reads: CASSQDGLSYEQYF. The CDR3 bases are TGCGCCAGCAGCCAAGATGGCCTGTCCTACGAGCAGTACTTC.

V gene TRBV2 combines with J gene TRBJ1-4; 8 bases are shared with TRBD1. The CDR3 is made up of 15 amino acids. The germline CDR1 and CDR2 sequences are SNHLY and FYNNEI. The V gene end was trimmed by 3 bases and the J gene end by 5 bases; junction bases not matched to a gene: 5. CDR3 loop: CASSDRTGSNEKLFF. The CDR3 bases are TGTGCCAGCAGTGACCGGACAGGGTCAAATGAAAAACTGTTTTTT. Complete variable domain (other parts from reference TRBV2 and TRBJ1-4): EPEVTQTPSHQVTQMGQEVILRCVPISNHLYFYWYRQILGQKVEFLVSFYNNEISEKSEIFDDQFSVERPDGSNFTLKIRSTKLEDSAMYFCASSDRTGSNEKLFFGSGTQLSVL.

This chain uses TRBV9 with TRBJ1-1; TRBD1 is a possible D gene (6 bases). V dropped 3 bases and J dropped 5 bases, with 11 bases sitting between them. CDR3 length: 13 residues. CDR1 SGDLS and CDR2 YYNGEE come from the germline V gene. In nucleotides, the CDR3 is TGTGCCAGCAGCGGAGGACAGCGGACTGAAGCTTTCTTT. It yields the protein CASSGGQRTEAFF.

The V and J genes are TRBV7-6 and TRBJ2-7, with D unclear. This CDR3 contains 15 residues. The V and J ends lost 1 base and 3 bases respectively, with 13 bases between them. Germline-derived CDR1 and CDR2 are SGHVS and FNYEAQ. The CDR3 loop is CASSLEPSTDYEQYF. CDR3 DNA: TGTGCCAGCAGCTTAGAACCATCCACGGACTACGAGCAGTACTTC.

Concerning this clone itself: At one end the junction does not follow the germline gene, possibly because of a read error. V gene TRBV27 combines with J gene TRBJ2-2; 10 nucleotides line up with TRBD1. Germline CDR1 is MNHEY and CDR2 is SMNVEV (reference sequence). This CDR3 is 17 amino acids long. The CDR3 nucleotides are TGTGCCAGCAGTTCAAAAACCGGGACAGGGGTGGCCGGGGAGCCGTTTTTT. Encoded protein: CASSSKTGTGVAGEPFF.

The DNA for the CDR3 is TGTGCCAGCAGCGGGGAGGCGGGAGCCCCGACCTACGAGCAGTACTTC. It is translated as CASSGEAGAPTYEQYF. V is TRBV7-8 and J is TRBJ2-7, with 7 positions matching TRBD2. J gave up 2 bases and V 5 bases, and 12 bases lay outside the gene matches. In germline, CDR1 is SGHVS, CDR2 FQNEAQ. CDR3 length equals 16 residues.

In its sample, this clone was seen once. The chain recombines TRBV7-9 with TRBJ2-7; possible D gene TRBD1, 6 bases. This CDR3 has 12 residues. From germline, CDR1 is SEHNR and CDR2 FQNEAQ (reference sequence). Trimming removed 5 bases at V and 4 bases at J, with 9 bases between. The CDR3 here is CASSATGYEQYF. Here the CDR3 DNA reads TGTGCCAGCAGCGCCACAGGGTACGAGCAGTACTTC. The entire variable domain, with the rest obtained from reference TRBV7-9 and TRBJ2-7, is as follows: DTGVSQNPRHKITKRGQNVTFRCDPISEHNRLYWYRQTLGQGPEFLTYFQNEAQLEKSRLLSDRFSAERPKGSFSTLEIQRTEQGDSAMYLCASSATGYEQYFGPGTRLTVT.

This sequence joins TRBV4-1 and TRBJ2-7, with D tentatively TRBD1 or TRBD2 (7 bases each). The CDR3 extends over 14 amino acids. The V end was cut by 6 bases, the J end by 7 bases, with 19 bases between. Germline CDR1 MGHRA, CDR2 YSYEKL. CDR3 nucleotide sequence: TGCGCCAGCAGGCAGGGGGGGTCTATAGGGGAGCAGTACTTC. This gives the protein CASRQGGSIGEQYF.

CDR3 sequence (DNA): TGCGCCAGCAAGAACGAAGGGGGCTCCGATGGCTACACCTTC. Protein product: CASKNEGGSDGYTF. The chain combines TRBV5-1 with TRBJ1-2, with TRBD1 matching 7 bases. Germline CDR1 SGHRS, CDR2 YFSETQ. V shed 6 bases, J shed 6 bases, and the junction held 11 bases outside the gene matches. The CDR3 runs to 14 residues.

V is TRBV6-5 and J is TRBJ1-4; 11 bases are shared with TRBD1. The V gene end was trimmed by 0 bases and the J gene end by 7 bases; junction bases not matched to a gene: 1. Germline V gene lookup returns CDR1 MNHEY and CDR2 SVGAGI. The CDR3 is 15 residues long. DNA of the CDR3: TGTGCCAGCAGTTACTCCGGGACAGGGGGTGAAAAACTGTTTTTT. Protein product: CASSYSGTGGEKLFF.

This chain links TRBV7-9 with TRBJ2-1; possibly TRBD2 for D (6 bases). Germline V gene lookup returns CDR1 SEHNR and CDR2 FQNEAQ (reference sequence). Trimming left V 6 bases short and J 5 bases short, with 11 bases between. This CDR3 has 13 amino acids. CDR3: CASSPLANNEQFF. The CDR3 DNA follows: TGTGCCAGCAGTCCACTAGCCAACAATGAGCAGTTCTTC.

The chain couples TRBV10-1 to TRBJ1-5; weak D call: TRBD1 (5 bases). Trimming stripped 8 bases from V and 2 bases from J, with 7 bases between. This CDR3 has 12 residues. Looked up from germline, CDR1 is WNHNN and CDR2 is SYGVQD (reference sequence). Here the CDR3 DNA reads TGCGCCAGCTCGACAGGCAATCAGCCCCAGCATTTT. Translating it yields CASSTGNQPQHF.

This clone was observed a few times. The chain links TRBV30 to TRBJ1-2; 9 nucleotides match TRBD1. The length of the CDR3 is 14 residues. In germline, CDR1 is GTSNPN, CDR2 SVGIG (reference sequence). J lost 7 bases, V lost 4 bases, and 10 bases had no gene match. In DNA, the CDR3 is TGTGCCTGGAACCGGGACAGGGCTTCATTTGGCTACACCTTC. Its protein is CAWNRDRASFGYTF.